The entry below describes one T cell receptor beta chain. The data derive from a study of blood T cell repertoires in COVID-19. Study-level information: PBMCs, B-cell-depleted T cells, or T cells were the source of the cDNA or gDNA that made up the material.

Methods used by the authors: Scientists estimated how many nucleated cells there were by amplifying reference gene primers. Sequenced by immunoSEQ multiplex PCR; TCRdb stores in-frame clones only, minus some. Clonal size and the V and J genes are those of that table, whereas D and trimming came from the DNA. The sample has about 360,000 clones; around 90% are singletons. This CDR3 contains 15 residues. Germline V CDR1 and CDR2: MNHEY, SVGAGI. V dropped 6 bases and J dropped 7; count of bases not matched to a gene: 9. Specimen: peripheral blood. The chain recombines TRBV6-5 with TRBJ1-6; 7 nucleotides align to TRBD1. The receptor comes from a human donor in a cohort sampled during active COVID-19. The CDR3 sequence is CASRTDRARNSPLHF. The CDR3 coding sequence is TGTGCCAGCAGGACCGACAGGGCGAGGAATTCACCCCTCCACTTT.